Listed here are 25 T cell receptor beta chains from one sample, sequenced in a study of breast tumors, draining lymph nodes, adjacent tissues (dated by TCRdb to the mid-2010s). Lymph node samples were obtained from the axillary draining lymph nodes of breast cancer patients. Library preparation used multiplex PCR. The run used an Illumina HiSeq 2000. TCRdb reanalyzed the raw reads on its own, using fastp at Q25 for trimming and MiXCR for clone calling, and kept in-frame beta chains. Identical CDR3 protein sequences are pooled into one entry, listed with their most common genes and DNA. A total of under 150,000 distinct CDR3 sequences appear in this sample, around 20% of them only once. Of the sample, 2% to 2.5% is held by the ten largest clones. The specimen was axillary lymph node tissue. The receptors originated from a female donor with breast cancer. Some clones in this sample may be carry-over from other donors' samples.

V gene TRBV11-2 combines with J gene TRBJ2-3, with 7 bases that match TRBD1. CDR3 size: 16 residues. The junction had 12 bases not matched to a gene; V was cut back by 3 bases and J by 6 bases. Germline CDR1 SGHAT, CDR2 FQNNGV. CDR3 amino acids: CASSFLRQGPTDTQYF. In nucleotides, the CDR3 is TGTGCCAGCAGCTTCCTCCGACAGGGCCCTACGGATACGCAGTATTTT.

This clonotype showed up many times. The chain links TRBV7-2 to TRBJ2-1; 8 bases are shared with TRBD1. The CDR3 is 18 amino acids. J lost 4 bases, V lost 4 bases, and 15 bases had no gene match. In germline, CDR1 is SGHTA, CDR2 FQGNSA. The CDR3 sequence is CASSSSPYRTGSYNEQFF. The CDR3 DNA reads TGTGCCAGCAGCTCTTCCCCCTACCGGACAGGGTCATACAATGAGCAGTTCTTC. The full variable domain, its missing parts supplied by reference TRBV7-2 and TRBJ2-1, is GAGVSQSPSNKVTEKGKDVELRCDPISGHTALYWYRQSLGQGLEFLIYFQGNSAPDKSGLPSDRFSAERTGGSVSTLTIQRTQQEDSAVYLCASSSSPYRTGSYNEQFFGPGTRLTVL.

The chain combines TRBV2 with TRBJ2-7, with D possibly matching TRBD1 (5 bases). The CDR3 has 13 amino acids. Germline assignment: CDR1 SNHLY and CDR2 FYNNEI. The V end lost 9 bases, the J end lost 4 bases, and 16 bases lay between the germline ends. CDR3 loop: CASAASRGYEQYF. CDR3 sequence (DNA): TGTGCCAGTGCCGCATCTAGGGGTTACGAGCAGTACTTC.

The chain employs TRBV28 and TRBJ2-1, with 12 bases lining up with TRBD1. Trimming cost V 5 bases and J 5 bases; bases outside gene matches: 4. Germline V CDR1 and CDR2: MDHEN, SYDVKM. The CDR3 contains 15 residues. CDR3 residues: CASSMGQGAHNEQFF. CDR3 nucleotide sequence: TGTGCCAGCAGTATGGGACAGGGGGCCCACAATGAGCAGTTCTTC.

The chain recombines TRBV28 with TRBJ2-2; TRBD2 aligns across 9 bases. The trim removed 6 bases at V and 2 bases at J, leaving 7 bases unmatched. The V gene's germline CDR1 is MDHEN and CDR2 SYDVKM. The CDR3 runs to 16 residues. The CDR3 sequence: CASSTGGLANTGELFF. The CDR3 DNA reads TGTGCCAGCAGCACTGGGGGACTAGCTAACACCGGGGAGCTGTTTTTT.

This clonotype was seen repeatedly, ten times or more. The CDR3 spells CASSQGRGAYNEQFF. CDR3 bases: TGCGCCAGCAGCCAAGGAAGAGGGGCCTACAATGAGCAGTTCTTC. The V call is TRBV4-1, the J call TRBJ2-1; D may correspond to TRBD1 or TRBD2 (5 bases each). V lost 1 base, J lost 2 bases, and 9 bases lay in between. CDR3 length: 15 residues. CDR1 is MGHRA, CDR2 YSYEKL, per germline.

This clonotype has a count of ten or more. Here the CDR3 reads CASSTPWGRETQYF. CDR3 DNA: TGTGCCAGCAGCACCCCATGGGGGCGGGAGACCCAGTACTTC. The genes are TRBV7-9 and TRBJ2-5, with a possible D match to TRBD1 (6 bases). The CDR3 totals 14 residues. Trimming removed 5 bases from V and 5 bases from J, with 15 bases in between. Germline V lookup: CDR1 SEHNR, CDR2 FQNEAQ (reference sequence). The complete variable domain, with remaining parts taken from reference TRBV7-9 and TRBJ2-5, reads DTGVSQNPRHKITKRGQNVTFRCDPISEHNRLYWYRQTLGQGPEFLTYFQNEAQLEKSRLLSDRFSAERPKGSFSTLEIQRTEQGDSAMYLCASSTPWGRETQYFGPGTRLLVL.

This clonotype was observed many times. This rearrangement joins TRBV7-2 to TRBJ2-7; D uncertain. With 1 base removed from V and 5 bases from J, the gap between germline ends came to 9 bases. Germline CDR1 is SGHTA and CDR2 is FQGNSA. This CDR3 is built from 13 residues. As DNA, the CDR3 is TGTGCCAGCAGCTTAGAACCTAGAAACGAGCAGTACTTC. As protein: CASSLEPRNEQYF.

This clonotype occurred many times. J is TRBJ2-7 and V is TRBV30, with TRBD1 identical over 10 bases. Germline-derived CDR1 and CDR2 are GTSNPN and SVGIG (reference sequence). This CDR3 contains 16 residues. Trimming removed 2 bases from V and 4 bases from J; junction bases left unmatched: 11. Here the CDR3 reads CAWSSRDRGRRYEQYF. As DNA, the CDR3 is TGTGCCTGGAGTTCTAGAGACAGGGGGCGGCGGTACGAGCAGTACTTC.

Ten or more counts support this clonotype. V usage is TRBV2 and J usage is TRBJ2-7, with 14 nucleotides matching TRBD2. V gave up 6 bases and J gave up 4 bases; unmatched junction bases: 8. Per germline, CDR1 SNHLY and CDR2 FYNNEI. The CDR3 sequence is 16 residues long. This chain's CDR3 is CASSEETSGRAYEQYF. CDR3 bases: TGTGCCAGCAGCGAGGAGACTAGCGGGAGGGCGTACGAGCAGTACTTC.

As to this clonotype: A much larger clone sits a single nucleotide away, making a read error possible. The J gene is TRBJ1-2, the V gene TRBV12-3 or TRBV12-4; TRBD1 might be the D (5 bases). This CDR3 is 11 amino acids long. Trimming pared 11 bases from V and 7 bases from J, leaving 14 bases between. The chain's CDR3 is CAGIGTGGYTF. CDR3 nucleotide sequence: TGTGCCGGCATCGGGACGGGTGGCTACACCTTC.

There are many counts of this clonotype. This chain joins TRBV28 and TRBJ2-7; no definite D call. The CDR3 extends over 13 amino acids. Germline CDR1 is MDHEN and CDR2 is SYDVKM. V shed 4 bases and J shed 2 bases, with 9 bases lying between them. CDR3 sequence: CASSSSAPYEQYF. In DNA form, the CDR3 reads TGTGCCAGCAGTTCCTCCGCCCCCTACGAGCAGTACTTC.

This clonotype was seen many times. V usage is TRBV6-6 and J usage is TRBJ1-6, with TRBD1 as a possible D gene (6 bases). This CDR3 contains 15 residues. Germline loops: CDR1 MNHNY, CDR2 SVGAGI (reference sequence). Between the trimmed V and J ends, which lost 5 bases and 6 bases, there was a span of 14 bases. This chain's CDR3 is CASSPRSGVNSPLHF. In nucleotides, the CDR3 is TGTGCCAGCAGTCCGCGGTCAGGGGTTAATTCACCCCTCCACTTT.

This clonotype was seen ten or more times. The V call is TRBV5-1, the J call TRBJ1-2; D remains unclear. Trimming removed 0 bases at V and 4 bases at J, with 7 bases between. The CDR3 consists of 13 residues. CDR1 and CDR2 (germline): SGHRS, YFSETQ. This chain's CDR3 is CASSLGHGYGYTF. Written as DNA, the CDR3 is TGCGCCAGCAGCTTGGGACACGGCTATGGCTACACCTTC.

The sample holds many counts of this clonotype. The gene calls are TRBV7-9 and TRBJ1-3; D ambiguous. V was trimmed by 7 bases and J by 0 bases, leaving 4 bases between them. The germline V gene encodes CDR1 SEHNR and CDR2 FQNEAQ (reference sequence). This CDR3 spans 12 amino acids. The CDR3 DNA is TGTGCCAGCATGAACTCTGGAAACACCATATATTTT. Its translation: CASMNSGNTIYF.

This clonotype has a count of ten or more. The chain has TRBV29-1 and TRBJ2-7; D ambiguous. This CDR3 contains 11 residues. Germline V gene lookup returns CDR1 SQVTM and CDR2 ANQGSEA. V lost 5 bases to trimming and J lost 3 bases, with 8 bases between them. The CDR3 DNA follows: TGCAGCGTTAGGGCTAGCTACGAGCAGTACTTC. It encodes CSVRASYEQYF.

This clonotype was seen repeatedly, ten times or more. The chain's CDR3 is CASSVWTQPNYGYTF. The CDR3 nucleotides are TGTGCCAGCAGTGTTTGGACACAACCTAACTATGGCTACACCTTC. This chain uses TRBV2 with TRBJ1-2; a weak D match, TRBD1 (5 bases). The CDR3 totals 15 residues. V was pared by 4 bases and J by 0 bases, with 12 bases between. Germline V gene data show CDR1 as SNHLY and CDR2 as FYNNEI.

About this clonotype itself: This CDR3 fails to terminate in the conserved phenylalanine or tryptophan, so it likely reflects a read error. The gene calls are TRBV15 and TRBJ2-3; a possible D gene is TRBD2 (6 bases). CDR3 size: 19 residues. V was cut by 3 bases and J by 2 bases, with 24 bases left in between. Germline V gene lookup returns CDR1 LNHNV and CDR2 YYDKDF (reference sequence). CDR3 sequence: CATSRASGGSLLATDTQYL. Here the CDR3 DNA reads TGTGCCACCAGCAGGGCCTCCGGGGGAAGTTTGCTTGCCACAGATACGCAGTATCTT.

This clonotype has ten or more counts. The chain uses TRBV30 and TRBJ2-5, with D hard to call. This CDR3 has 12 residues. V lost 0 bases, J lost 5 bases, and 7 bases lay in between. Germline CDR1 GTSNPN, CDR2 SVGIG (reference sequence). Written as DNA, the CDR3 is TGTGCCTGGAGTGTACCCCGGGAGACCCAGTACTTC. Amino acid sequence: CAWSVPRETQYF. Together with reference TRBV30 and TRBJ2-5, the CDR3 gives the full variable domain: SQTIHQWPATLVQPVGSPLSLECTVEGTSNPNLYWYRQAAGRGLQLLFYSVGIGQISSEVPQNLSASRPQDRQFILSSKKLLLSDSGFYLCAWSVPRETQYFGPGTRLLVL.

This clonotype was observed many times. The J gene is TRBJ2-1, the V gene TRBV24-1, with TRBD2 identical over 14 bases. CDR1 KGHDR and CDR2 SFDVKD come from the germline V gene. CDR3 length: 18 residues. The V segment lost 4 bases and the J segment 4 bases; nucleotides outside the gene matches: 8. The CDR3 sequence is CATSEFWTSGRTYNEQFF. The CDR3 DNA follows: TGTGCCACCAGTGAATTCTGGACTAGCGGGAGGACTTACAATGAGCAGTTCTTC.

This clonotype was seen repeatedly, ten times or more. The CDR3 nucleotides are TGCAGCAATACAGGACGATCCTACAATGAGCAGTTCTTC. Amino acids: CSNTGRSYNEQFF. The genes are TRBV20-1 and TRBJ2-1; the D gene is possibly TRBD1 (5 bases). Germline CDR1 and CDR2: DFQATT and SNEGSKA (reference sequence). The CDR3 spans 13 residues.

Points on this clonotype: A read error is possible here, since a much larger clone lies one base away. This chain joins TRBV7-2 and TRBJ2-7, with 8 bases fitting TRBD1. The CDR3 totals 15 residues. The V segment lost 0 bases and the J segment 3 bases; nucleotides outside the gene matches: 4. Germline V gene sequence: CDR1 SGHTA, CDR2 FQGNSA. In DNA form, the CDR3 reads TGTGCCAGCAGCTTAGCGGCAGGGGGCGTCTACGAGCAGTACTTC. Protein: CASSLAAGGVYEQYF.

This clonotype was recorded many times. The chain joins TRBV11-2 to TRBJ2-7; D is unresolved. Trimming took 0 bases from V and 2 from J, leaving 11 bases between them. CDR1 and CDR2 (germline): SGHAT, FQNNGV. CDR3 size: 15 residues. CDR3: CASSLDPGFTYEQYF. CDR3 nucleotides: TGTGCCAGCAGCTTAGATCCCGGCTTTACCTACGAGCAGTACTTC.

This clonotype was observed at least ten times. V gene TRBV13 combines with J gene TRBJ2-1, with 9 bases lining up with TRBD2. Trimming took 5 bases from V and 6 from J; bases not matched to a gene: 11. Germline V lookup: CDR1 PRHDT, CDR2 FYEKMQ (reference sequence). CDR3 size: 16 residues. CDR3 sequence: CASSTRVSGSSNEQFF. In DNA, the CDR3 is TGTGCCAGCAGCACCCGTGTTAGCGGGAGTAGCAATGAGCAGTTCTTC.

With regard to this clonotype: Given a much more abundant clone one base away, this may be a read error. The chain combines TRBV27 with TRBJ2-7; D is undetermined. CDR3 length: 14 amino acids. V shed 8 bases and J shed 8 bases, with 22 bases lying between them. CDR1 is MNHEY, CDR2 SMNVEV, per germline (reference sequence). The CDR3 loop is CASGSLGRTWKQYF. The CDR3 DNA follows: TGTGCCAGCGGCTCCCTCGGACGGACCTGGAAGCAGTACTTC.